This is a list of T cell receptor beta chains from one sample in a study of shared clonotypes between healthy human individuals. TCRdb's table, derived via immunoSEQ multiplex PCR, lists solely in-frame clones and lacks some. The table includes 2 million to 2.5 million clones, just over 90% detected once. Source material: naive CD4+ T cells from PBMCs. These receptors all stem from a young man in good health. Some clones in this sample may be carry-over from other donors' samples. The conserved cysteine and the conserved F or W are not part of the CDR3 here.

V: TRBV7-2
J: TRBJ2-7
length: 13
CDR3: ASSYDVGLSYEQY

V: TRBV15
J: TRBJ2-7
length: 15
CDR3: ATSRVPPVVRDYEQY

V: TRBV5-1
J: TRBJ2-7
length: 13
CDR3: ASSNGGRAAYEQY

V: TRBV11-2
J: TRBJ1-1
length: 10
CDR3: ASSFADTEAF

V: TRBV25-1
J: TRBJ2-7
length: 13
CDR3: ASSDAAAHRGEQY

V: TRBV10-3
J: TRBJ2-7
length: 12
CDR3: AISRQVISYEQY

V: TRBV18
J: TRBJ2-6
length: 14
CDR3: ASSPLFGVGANVLT

V: TRBV7-3
J: TRBJ2-7
length: 13
CDR3: ASSFGLAGTYEQY

V: TRBV5-1
J: TRBJ2-1
length: 9
CDR3: ASSLSDEQF

V: TRBV19
J: TRBJ2-7
length: 13
CDR3: ASSTGQGKAYEQY

V: TRBV5-1
J: TRBJ2-1
length: 13
CDR3: ASSLGLESYNEQF

V: TRBV18
J: TRBJ1-2
length: 12
CDR3: ASSPSQGLYGYT

V: TRBV5-1
J: TRBJ2-1
length: 13
CDR3: ASSADRGLLDEQF

V: TRBV18
J: TRBJ1-2
length: 13
CDR3: ASSPPQGALYGYT

V: TRBV2
J: TRBJ2-3
length: 13
CDR3: ASRRGQGGTDTQY

V: TRBV28
J: TRBJ2-1
length: 14
CDR3: ASIPTPGQSYNEQF

V: TRBV28
J: TRBJ1-1
length: 11
CDR3: ASSLRLGTEAF

V: TRBV28
J: TRBJ2-1
length: 10
CDR3: ASSLGGNEQF

V: TRBV18
J: TRBJ1-6
length: 14
CDR3: ASSPTGTGGNSPLH

V: TRBV5-4
J: TRBJ2-7
length: 12
CDR3: ASSWDSRSYEQY

V: TRBV6-5
J: TRBJ1-2
length: 12
CDR3: ASSLDRSLYGYT

V: TRBV2
J: TRBJ1-5
length: 13
CDR3: ASSYFGTGGQPQH

V: TRBV6-1
J: TRBJ2-3
length: 12
CDR3: ASTLSGGRDTQY

V: TRBV2
J: TRBJ1-3
length: 11
CDR3: ASKGSGGNTIY

V: TRBV27
J: TRBJ2-3
length: 11
CDR3: ASSGTRGPTQY

V: TRBV28
J: TRBJ2-7
length: 12
CDR3: ASISRGGSYEQY

V: TRBV7-2
J: TRBJ2-3
length: 16
CDR3: ASSLALGAAGSTDTQY

V: TRBV7-9
J: TRBJ1-5
length: 13
CDR3: ASSFGTGIFQPQH

V: TRBV6-5
J: TRBJ1-2
length: 13
CDR3: ASSYLEPSHYGYT

V: TRBV6-1
J: TRBJ1-2
length: 10
CDR3: ASSEAGYGYT

V: TRBV4-3
J: TRBJ2-1
length: 11
CDR3: ASSQALLREQF

V: TRBV5-4
J: TRBJ1-4
length: 13
CDR3: ASSSKQGAEEKLF

V: TRBV6-5
J: TRBJ1-2
length: 12
CDR3: ASSLKGGALGYT

V: TRBV5-6
J: TRBJ2-5
length: 14
CDR3: ASSSTGLAGQETQY

V: TRBV5-1
J: TRBJ2-5
length: 13
CDR3: ASSLRSGARETQY

V: TRBV7-2
J: TRBJ1-3
length: 13
CDR3: ASSLVPGGGNTIY

V: TRBV2
J: TRBJ2-1
length: 14
CDR3: ASSGLAGGPDNEQF

V: TRBV2
J: TRBJ2-7
length: 12
CDR3: ASRNQRAPYEQY

V: TRBV9
J: TRBJ2-5
length: 11
CDR3: ASRRQDQETQY

V: TRBV10-2
J: TRBJ2-2
length: 11
CDR3: ASTLVSTGELF

V: TRBV28
J: TRBJ1-5
length: 13
CDR3: ASTRILGDDQPQH

V: TRBV28
J: TRBJ2-7
length: 10
CDR3: ASSLRRYEQY

V: TRBV6-6
J: TRBJ2-7
length: 14
CDR3: ASSFSPDPNSYEQY

V: TRBV15
J: TRBJ2-1
length: 12
CDR3: ATSRAVSYNEQF

V: TRBV5-1
J: TRBJ1-2
length: 11
CDR3: ASSSGGSYGYT

V: TRBV5-1
J: TRBJ2-5
length: 12
CDR3: ASSFSINQETQY

V: TRBV19
J: TRBJ2-1
length: 16
CDR3: ASSPDRGYLSSYNEQF

V: TRBV5-1
J: TRBJ2-1
length: 14
CDR3: ASSSLWRQGIGEQF

V: TRBV6-5
J: TRBJ2-5
length: 13
CDR3: ASSYSKVPGETQY

V: TRBV6-5
J: TRBJ1-6
length: 13
CDR3: ASRRQVNLRAPLH

V: TRBV5-5
J: TRBJ2-7
length: 9
CDR3: ASSFNYEQY

V: TRBV10-3
J: TRBJ1-2
length: 13
CDR3: AISEQTTGGGGYT

V: TRBV5-4
J: TRBJ2-7
length: 14
CDR3: ASSPQTGPGVDEQY

V: TRBV7-9
J: TRBJ2-7
length: 11
CDR3: ASNERNSYEQY